What follows describes a single T cell receptor (beta chain). The antigen is unknown. Autoimmune disease history or systemic immunosuppression led to patients being barred. This entry belongs to a study of OX40 agonist ivuxolimab in advanced cancers. Study-level information: Dose-escalation subjects each had hepatocellular carcinoma, melanoma, renal cell or head and neck cancer. General observations from the study: Expanded clones belonging to CD8+ T cells outnumbered, on average, those of CD4+. In the 0.1-3.0 mg/kg groups, partial responders showed among the lowest expansion.

This CDR3 is built from 15 residues. Germline V gene sequence: CDR1 MDHEN, CDR2 SYDVKM. Unmatched junction bases numbered 8, after V lost 4 bases and J lost 7 bases. Libraries were prepared by immunoSEQ multiplex PCR; TCRdb keeps only in-frame clonotypes and omits some of them. The sample carries tens of thousands of clones, approximately 84% recorded once. Source: CD4+ or CD8+ T cells sorted from blood, taken in a trial of the OX40 agonist ivuxolimab. The chain combines TRBV28 with TRBJ1-2; TRBD1 matches at 11 bases. The sequence derives from an adult with an advanced solid tumor such as melanoma, head and neck, liver or kidney cancer. This CDR3 is CASSSLGQGASGYTF. CDR3 coding DNA: TGTGCCAGCAGTTCTCTTGGACAGGGGGCTTCTGGCTACACCTTC.